Presented here are 7 T cell receptor beta chains from one specimen sequenced in a study of blood T cell repertoires in COVID-19. The table came from immunoSEQ multiplex PCR; TCRdb's copy has only in-frame clones and leaves some out. This table has about 400,000 clones, approximately 90% appearing once. Sequencing input: PBMCs or T cells enriched from blood (not recorded which). These receptors were obtained from a woman in her 50s who had recovered from COVID-19.

This chain links TRBV7-6 with TRBJ1-6; D is undetermined. Germline lookup yields CDR1 SGHVS and CDR2 FNYEAQ. The CDR3 loop spans 13 amino acids. The V end was cut by 2 bases, the J end by 7 bases, with 6 bases between. The CDR3 reads CASSLQENSPLHF. DNA of the CDR3: TGTGCCAGCAGCTTACAGGAAAATTCACCCCTCCACTTT.

This clone was recorded a few times. V usage is TRBV10-3 and J usage is TRBJ2-7; TRBD2 aligns across 11 bases. V dropped 10 bases and J dropped 3; count of bases not matched to a gene: 8. Germline V CDR1 and CDR2: ENHRY, SYGVKD. This CDR3 spans 14 amino acids. CDR3 residues: CATVPTSGDYEQYF. The CDR3 nucleotides are TGTGCCACCGTCCCGACTAGCGGGGACTACGAGCAGTACTTC.

This sequence joins TRBV5-1 and TRBJ1-4, with 8 bases fitting TRBD1. Germline lookup yields CDR1 SGHRS and CDR2 YFSETQ. This CDR3 is built from 15 residues. J was trimmed by 7 bases and V by 4 bases; bases with no gene match: 9. The CDR3 loop reads CASSAGQGEGEKLFF. The CDR3 region has the DNA TGCGCCAGCAGCGCCGGACAGGGCGAGGGTGAAAAACTGTTTTTT.

The chain couples TRBV4-2 to TRBJ1-4; 9 bases agree with TRBD1. Germline V lookup: CDR1 LGHNA, CDR2 YNFKEQ. The CDR3 spans 17 residues. Trimming took 0 bases from V and 8 from J; bases not matched to a gene: 10. The CDR3 loop is CASSQEIGYTGGEKLFF. The CDR3 bases are TGTGCCAGCAGCCAAGAGATAGGGTACACAGGGGGCGAAAAACTGTTTTTT.

The gene calls are TRBV7-9 and TRBJ1-1; the D is unclear. V lost 0 bases and J 2 bases, leaving 13 bases between the germline ends. Germline V CDR1 and CDR2: SEHNR, FQNEAQ (reference sequence). The CDR3 is made up of 16 amino acids. The CDR3 DNA is TGTGCCAGCAGCTTAGCTAAACGGGTGGTAAACACTGAAGCTTTCTTT. Translating it yields CASSLAKRVVNTEAFF.

V usage is TRBV5-1 and J usage is TRBJ2-7; D may be TRBD2 (7 bases). V was trimmed by 5 bases and J by 7 bases, leaving 28 bases between them. The V gene's germline CDR1 is SGHRS and CDR2 YFSETQ. CDR3 size: 17 residues. CDR3: CASSSTAPGRGAGEQYF. The DNA for the CDR3 is TGCGCCAGCAGTTCTACCGCCCCCGGTCGGGGGGCGGGAGAGCAGTACTTC.

This clone was recorded once. CDR3 DNA sequence: TGTGCCAGCAGTTACTCGAAAGCTCACTTTGAAGCTTTCTTT. It encodes CASSYSKAHFEAFF. The chain joins TRBV6-5 to TRBJ1-1; D not resolved. Germline V gives CDR1 MNHEY, CDR2 SVGAGI. This CDR3 is built from 14 residues. V shed 0 bases and J shed 7 bases, with 12 bases lying between them.